This T cell receptor beta chain was captured in a study of PD-1 blockade in classical Hodgkin lymphoma. Generated by immunoSEQ multiplex PCR, the TCRdb table keeps only in-frame clones and is missing some. The data hold approximately 20,000 clones, with around 80% observed a single time. Time point reported: cycle 4 day 1 (C4D1), after 6 weeks of nivolumab. All patients experienced relapse after autologous stem cell transplantation, and brentuximab vedotin exposure was variable. Germline V gene data show CDR1 as LNHDA and CDR2 as SQIVND (reference sequence). The CDR3 is 11 residues long. V lost 8 bases to trimming and J lost 6 bases, with 10 bases between them.

The starting material was peripheral blood mononuclear cells (PBMCs), obtained before the fourth cycle of nivolumab. The chain carries TRBV19 and TRBJ1-2; D is undetermined. The clonotype was recovered from a human donor with classical Hodgkin lymphoma. The CDR3 coding sequence is TGTGCCAGTCAACTTTCGGATGGCTACACCTTC. Protein product: CASQLSDGYTF. The full variable domain, in which reference TRBV19 and TRBJ1-2 provide the parts outside the CDR3, is DGGITQSPKYLFRKEGQNVTLSCEQNLNHDAMYWYRQDPGQGLRLIYYSQIVNDFQKGDIAEGYSVSREKKESFPLTVTSAQKNPTAFYLCASQLSDGYTFGSGTRLTVV.